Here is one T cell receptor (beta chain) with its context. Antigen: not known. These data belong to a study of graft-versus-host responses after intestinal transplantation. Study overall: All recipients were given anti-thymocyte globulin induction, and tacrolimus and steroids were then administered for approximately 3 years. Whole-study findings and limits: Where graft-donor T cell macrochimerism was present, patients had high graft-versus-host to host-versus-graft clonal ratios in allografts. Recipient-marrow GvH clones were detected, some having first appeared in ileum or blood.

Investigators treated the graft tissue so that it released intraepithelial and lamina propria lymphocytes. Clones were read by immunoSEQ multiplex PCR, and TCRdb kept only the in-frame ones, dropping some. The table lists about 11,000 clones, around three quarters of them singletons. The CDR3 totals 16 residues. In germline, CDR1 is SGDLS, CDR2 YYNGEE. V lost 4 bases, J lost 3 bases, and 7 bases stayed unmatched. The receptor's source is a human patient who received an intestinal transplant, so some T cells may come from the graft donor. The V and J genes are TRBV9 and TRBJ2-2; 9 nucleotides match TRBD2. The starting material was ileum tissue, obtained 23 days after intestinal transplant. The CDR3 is CASSIIAGEHTGELFF. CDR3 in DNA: TGTGCCAGCAGCATTATAGCGGGAGAGCACACCGGGGAGCTGTTTTTT.